The 24 T cell receptor beta chains in this list originate from one sample, sequenced in a study of T cell changes during pregnancy in multiple sclerosis (dated by TCRdb to the late 2010s). Library creation used the immunoSEQ multiplex PCR assay. In its TCRdb copy, this immuneACCESS table keeps in-frame sequences only and misses some clones. Where compared with another copy, unresolved V genes explain less than half of these, and the others have no known cause. The sample includes around 83,000 clones, with 85% to 95% observed a single time. In total, the top ten clones hold 0.45% to 0.55% of the sample. The sample in question was CD4+ T cells from peripheral blood mononuclear cells, obtained in the second trimester of pregnancy. These TCRs come from a female donor with multiple sclerosis, enrolled in a pregnancy study.

The chain links TRBV28 to TRBJ2-1; TRBD2 matches at 7 bases. The J segment lost 9 bases and the V segment lost 3 bases, leaving 11 bases of the junction unmatched. CDR1 and CDR2 from the germline V gene are MDHEN and SYDVKM. This CDR3 has 15 amino acids. In nucleotides, the CDR3 is TGTGCCAGCAGTTTCCCCCGGGGGGTTCCCCGTGAGCAGTTCTTC. It translates to CASSFPRGVPREQFF. The full variable domain, with the rest looked up from reference TRBV28 and TRBJ2-1, is DVKVTQSSRYLVKRTGEKVFLECVQDMDHENMFWYRQDPGLGLRLIYFSYDVKMKEKGDIPEGYSVSREKKERFSLILESASTNQTSMYLCASSFPRGVPREQFFGPGTRLTVL.

About this clone itself: The same CDR3 arises from other DNA sequences in this sample as well. This rearrangement joins TRBV6-1 to TRBJ1-1; 11 bases map to TRBD1. This CDR3 comprises 13 residues. V shed 5 bases, J shed 5 bases, and the junction held 1 base outside the gene matches. The germline CDR1 and CDR2 sequences are MNHNS and SASEGT. CDR3 coding DNA: TGTGCCAGCAGTTGGGACAGGGGGACTGAAGCTTTCTTT. This sequence encodes CASSWDRGTEAFF.

J is TRBJ2-7 and V is TRBV19, with 7 bases identical to TRBD1. The germline V gene has CDR1 LNHDA and CDR2 SQIVND (reference sequence). The CDR3 sequence is 14 residues long. V shed 6 bases and J 4 bases; nucleotides not matched to a gene: 9. The CDR3 DNA follows: TGTGCCAGTAGCGGAAGGGGGCCCCGTTACGAGCAGTACTTC. Translation gives CASSGRGPRYEQYF. The whole variable domain, filled in from reference TRBV19 and TRBJ2-7, reads DGGITQSPKYLFRKEGQNVTLSCEQNLNHDAMYWYRQDPGQGLRLIYYSQIVNDFQKGDIAEGYSVSREKKESFPLTVTSAQKNPTAFYLCASSGRGPRYEQYFGPGTRLTVT.

The J gene is TRBJ1-4, the V gene TRBV6-5, with unresolved D. CDR1 is MNHEY, CDR2 SVGAGI, per germline. Trimming removed 4 bases from V and 7 bases from J, with 10 bases in between. The CDR3 spans 13 residues. The CDR3 bases are TGTGCCAGCAGTTGGAGGGATCGTGAAAAACTGTTTTTT. Residues: CASSWRDREKLFF.

J is TRBJ2-2 and V is TRBV28; tentatively, D is TRBD2 (6 bases). From germline, CDR1 is MDHEN and CDR2 SYDVKM. With 3 bases removed from V and 2 bases from J, the gap between germline ends came to 7 bases. This CDR3 is 14 amino acids long. DNA for the CDR3: TGTGCCAGCAGTTTGGGGGGTAACACCGGGGAGCTGTTTTTT. It translates to CASSLGGNTGELFF.

This chain connects TRBV4-3 to TRBJ1-2; D gene unclear. In germline, CDR1 is LGHNA, CDR2 YSLEER. Trimming removed 2 bases from V and 0 bases from J, with 10 bases in between. This CDR3 is built from 15 residues. In nucleotides, the CDR3 is TGCGCCAGCAGCCAACTCCAGGATGCTAACTATGGCTACACCTTC. Translation: CASSQLQDANYGYTF.

V gene TRBV6-4 combines with J gene TRBJ2-7; 9 bases map to TRBD1. Unmatched junction bases numbered 8, after V lost 1 base and J lost 4 bases. CDR1 and CDR2 (germline): MRHNA, SNTAGT. The CDR3 sequence is 16 residues long. CDR3 bases: TGTGCCAGCAGTGACTTTTTGGGACAGGGTGTGTACGAGCAGTACTTC. Its translation is CASSDFLGQGVYEQYF.

The V call is TRBV27, the J call TRBJ2-2, with 13 bases fitting TRBD2. This CDR3 region has 18 residues. Germline CDR1 and CDR2: MNHEY and SMNVEV (reference sequence). The V gene end was trimmed by 2 bases and the J gene end by 5 bases; junction bases not matched to a gene: 8. CDR3 bases: TGTGCCAGCAGTTTAAGACTAGCGGGAGGCACCCTAACCGGGGAGCTGTTTTTT. Amino acids: CASSLRLAGGTLTGELFF.

With respect to this clone: Other DNA sequences of this sample code for an identical CDR3. V usage is TRBV7-2 and J usage is TRBJ2-7, with TRBD2 matching over 13 bases. CDR1 is SGHTA and CDR2 is FQGNSA in the germline V gene. Trimming at V came to 4 bases and at J to 3 bases, leaving 3 bases not matched to a gene. There are 15 residues in the CDR3. This CDR3 is CASSSTSGRVYEQYF. For the CDR3, the DNA is TGTGCCAGCAGCTCCACTAGCGGGAGGGTCTACGAGCAGTACTTC. The whole variable domain, remainder taken from reference TRBV7-2 and TRBJ2-7, is GAGVSQSPSNKVTEKGKDVELRCDPISGHTALYWYRQSLGQGLEFLIYFQGNSAPDKSGLPSDRFSAERTGGSVSTLTIQRTQQEDSAVYLCASSSTSGRVYEQYFGPGTRLTVT.

CDR3 DNA sequence: TGTGCCAGCAGCCTAAGGGGGGATACGCAGTATTTT. It is translated as CASSLRGDTQYF. The chain joins TRBV14 to TRBJ2-3; D might be TRBD1 (6 bases). The length of the CDR3 is 12 residues. V was clipped by 4 bases and J by 6 bases, with 8 bases between them. CDR1 is SGHDN and CDR2 is FVKESK in the germline V gene.

This rearrangement joins TRBV10-3 to TRBJ2-7; D is possibly TRBD2 (5 bases). Per the germline V gene, CDR1 is ENHRY and CDR2 is SYGVKD. The CDR3 totals 15 residues. The V end was cut by 0 bases, the J end by 6 bases, with 15 bases between. CDR3 in amino acids: CAISESALVVGEQYF. CDR3 nucleotides: TGTGCCATCAGTGAGTCGGCACTAGTGGTGGGCGAGCAGTACTTC.

This chain uses TRBV19 with TRBJ2-6; D call uncertain. Germline V lookup: CDR1 LNHDA, CDR2 SQIVND (reference sequence). The CDR3 extends over 14 amino acids. V lost 9 bases to trimming and J lost 0 bases, with 9 bases between them. The CDR3 coding sequence is TGTGCCAGCGAACAATACTCTGGGGCCAACGTCCTGACTTTC. This codes for CASEQYSGANVLTF.

CDR3 region: CASRPLRGSTDTQYF. The CDR3, as DNA: TGTGCCAGCAGACCACTACGGGGTAGCACAGATACGCAGTATTTT. The rearrangement links TRBV6-6 to TRBJ2-3, with D possibly being TRBD2 (5 bases). Germline-derived CDR1 and CDR2 are MNHNY and SVGAGI (reference sequence). Trimming pared 6 bases from V and 0 bases from J, leaving 13 bases between. The CDR3 length is 15 residues.

V gene TRBV9 combines with J gene TRBJ1-1; no definite D call. The CDR3 has 14 amino acids. V lost 0 bases to trimming and J lost 3 bases, with 9 bases between them. Germline values: CDR1 SGDLS, CDR2 YYNGEE. The DNA of the CDR3 is TGTGCCAGCAGCGTAGATCCGCAGGACACTGAAGCTTTCTTT. As protein: CASSVDPQDTEAFF.

The chain uses TRBV18 and TRBJ1-5, with D unclear. CDR3 length equals 13 residues. V lost 8 bases to trimming and J lost 5 bases, with 13 bases between them. CDR1 and CDR2 (germline): KGHSH, LQKENI. CDR3: CASTDSNDQPQHF. CDR3 DNA: TGTGCCAGCACCGACTCCAATGATCAGCCCCAGCATTTT.

The rearrangement joins TRBV5-1 to TRBJ1-4; TRBD1 agrees at 9 bases. From germline, CDR1 is SGHRS and CDR2 YFSETQ. There are 17 residues in the CDR3. Trimming took 0 bases from V and 7 from J; bases not matched to a gene: 10. This CDR3 reads CASSLDNPGQGGEKLFF. The CDR3 DNA reads as TGCGCCAGCAGCTTGGACAATCCGGGACAGGGAGGTGAAAAACTGTTTTTT.

The rearrangement uses TRBV12-5 and TRBJ1-1; D unclear. The germline gives CDR1 LGHNT, CDR2 FRNRAP. Between the trimmed V and J ends, which lost 6 bases and 0 bases, there was a span of 5 bases. The CDR3 has 12 residues. Here the CDR3 DNA reads TGTGCTAGTGGCCCAGTGAACACTGAAGCTTTCTTT. It yields the protein CASGPVNTEAFF.

The chain carries TRBV7-8 and TRBJ2-7; 8 bases agree with TRBD1. Germline CDR1 and CDR2: SGHVS and FQNEAQ. The V segment lost 3 bases and the J segment 2 bases; nucleotides outside the gene matches: 3. CDR3 length: 14 amino acids. The CDR3: CASSFGQGTYEQYF. CDR3 sequence (DNA): TGTGCCAGCAGCTTCGGACAGGGAACCTACGAGCAGTACTTC. Variable domain in full (rest from reference TRBV7-8 and TRBJ2-7): GAGVSQSPRYKVAKRGQDVALRCDPISGHVSLFWYQQALGQGPEFLTYFQNEAQLDKSGLPSDRFFAERPEGSVSTLKIQRTQQEDSAVYLCASSFGQGTYEQYFGPGTRLTVT.

The J gene is TRBJ2-7, the V gene TRBV29-1; TRBD1 matches 9 bases. Germline values: CDR1 SQVTM, CDR2 ANQGSEA. Germline trimming cut 4 bases from V and 6 bases from J; bases unmatched to any gene: 10. The CDR3 spans 14 residues. CDR3 coding DNA: TGCAGCGTTGGACAGGGGGGGGTGGGGATCGAGCAGTACTTC. Residues: CSVGQGGVGIEQYF.

V is TRBV2 and J is TRBJ1-3; 8 positions agree with TRBD1. The CDR3 loop spans 16 amino acids. Germline loops: CDR1 SNHLY, CDR2 FYNNEI. V was pared by 6 bases and J by 0 bases, with 7 bases of the junction left unmatched. CDR3 protein: CASRTGQGISGNTIYF. CDR3 DNA: TGTGCCAGCAGGACTGGACAGGGCATCTCTGGAAACACCATATATTTT.

The rearrangement uses TRBV13 and TRBJ2-1; the match to TRBD2 covers 7 bases. The germline V gene has CDR1 PRHDT and CDR2 FYEKMQ (reference sequence). The J segment lost 0 bases and the V segment lost 5 bases, leaving 10 bases of the junction unmatched. The CDR3 is 17 residues long. CDR3 residues: CASSQKAGGTSYNEQFF. CDR3 DNA: TGTGCCAGCAGCCAAAAAGCCGGGGGGACCTCCTACAATGAGCAGTTCTTC.

The chain joins TRBV4-2 to TRBJ2-7; a weak D match, TRBD2 (6 bases). Germline CDR1 LGHNA, CDR2 YNFKEQ. The length of the CDR3 is 14 residues. V was cut by 4 bases and J by 7 bases, with 17 bases left in between. CDR3 bases: TGTGCCAGCAGCCCGGACGCTGGAGGGTATGAGCAGTACTTC. Translating gives CASSPDAGGYEQYF.

The chain couples TRBV27 to TRBJ1-2; the match to TRBD1 covers 9 bases. The length of the CDR3 is 15 residues. Germline-derived CDR1 and CDR2 are MNHEY and SMNVEV (reference sequence). Losses at the gene ends were 6 bases for V and 8 bases for J; bases not matched to a gene: 13. CDR3 in DNA: TGTGCCAGCAGCCTGGGACAGGGAAGTGCTCAAGGCTACACCTTC. Translation: CASSLGQGSAQGYTF.

The chain couples TRBV4-1 to TRBJ2-7; D possibly corresponds to TRBD1 (6 bases). There are 15 residues in the CDR3. Trimming left V 3 bases short and J 4 bases short, with 16 bases between. From germline, CDR1 is MGHRA and CDR2 YSYEKL. CDR3 residues: CASSQTGLTMYEQYF. In DNA form, the CDR3 reads TGCGCCAGCAGCCAGACAGGACTGACGATGTACGAGCAGTACTTC.